This T cell receptor beta chain was recovered during a study of cytotoxic CD8 clonotypes in ibrutinib-treated CLL. As for the study in general: Responses comprised around 24 partial and 2 complete; at median about 71 months, roughly 14 remained remitted and roughly 12 progressed.

Cryopreserved PBMCs supplied approximately 1.9 micrograms of genomic DNA for TCR beta libraries. J gave up 5 bases and V 0 bases, and 8 bases lay outside the gene matches. The CDR3 sequence is 16 residues long. Germline-derived CDR1 and CDR2 are MNHEY and SVGAGI. As regards this clone: What it binds is unknown.

TCRdb's copy holds only in-frame clones and misses some; the assay was immunoSEQ multiplex PCR. The sample yields roughly 180,000 clones, approximately 80% seen once. Findings and limits, study-wide: Under treatment, the uncommon public clonotypes either contracted or remained stable. Ibrutinib response saw clonality rise, and progression saw it return toward baseline.

This TCR was recovered from a human donor with chronic lymphocytic leukemia. The chain uses TRBV6-5 and TRBJ2-5; 8 nucleotides align to TRBD1. The sequenced sample was PBMCs, obtained after 24 months of ibrutinib treatment. CDR3: CASSYSLQGARETQYF. The DNA of the CDR3 is TGTGCCAGCAGTTACTCGTTGCAGGGGGCGAGGGAGACCCAGTACTTC.